Listed below are T cell receptor beta chains from one sample, sequenced in a study of blood T cell repertoires in COVID-19. Data came from immunoSEQ multiplex PCR; TCRdb stores just in-frame clones and leaves some out. Of tens of thousands of clones in the sample, about nine tenths were seen once. The material sequenced was peripheral blood. These receptor sequences come from a human donor in a cohort sampled during active COVID-19. CDR3s include the opening cysteine and the closing phenylalanine or tryptophan. A D gene is named only where the DNA matches it firmly. The size of a clone is reported for some rows only, either as once, few or many, or as a class for expanded clones.

V	D	J	size	CDR3	DNA
TRBV19	NA	TRBJ1-4	NA	CASSIQTATGGDEKLFF	TGTGCCAGTAGTATACAAACCGCGACGGGAGGAGATGAAAAACTGTTTTTT
TRBV24-1	NA	TRBJ2-3	NA	CATSEAWASTDTQYF	TGTGCCACCAGTGAAGCTTGGGCTAGCACAGATACGCAGTATTTT
TRBV11-2	NA	TRBJ2-6	NA	CASSGLRYSGANVLTF	TGTGCCAGCAGCGGTCTGAGGTACTCTGGGGCCAACGTCCTGACTTTC
TRBV12-3/TRBV12-4	NA	TRBJ1-2	NA	CASSPGHLDGYTF	TGTGCCAGCAGCCCTGGACATCTGGATGGCTACACCTTC
TRBV4-1	NA	TRBJ2-3	NA	CASSQRGGGTHTQYF	TGCGCCAGCAGCCAAAGGGGCGGGGGCACCCATACGCAGTATTTT
TRBV5-6	NA	TRBJ1-1	NA	CASSLSYGRENTEAFF	TGTGCCAGCAGCTTGTCCTACGGGCGGGAGAACACTGAAGCTTTCTTT
TRBV5-1	NA	TRBJ1-1	NA	CASSRTGNTEAFF	TGCGCCAGCAGTCGAACAGGGAACACTGAAGCTTTCTTT
TRBV7-2	TRBD1	TRBJ1-2	NA	CASRLQGLNYGYTF	TGTGCCAGCAGGCTACAGGGGTTAAACTATGGCTACACCTTC
TRBV7-8	TRBD1	TRBJ1-5	NA	CASSPRTGGNQPQHF	TGTGCCAGCAGCCCAAGGACAGGAGGCAACCAGCCCCAGCATTTT
TRBV7-9	NA	TRBJ2-7	NA	CASSADGLPYEQYF	TGTGCCAGCAGCGCCGATGGCCTTCCCTACGAGCAGTACTTC
TRBV5-1	NA	TRBJ2-7	once	CASSLGLGGSYEQYF	TGCGCCAGCAGCTTGGGTCTCGGCGGGTCCTACGAGCAGTACTTC
TRBV25-1	NA	TRBJ1-2	NA	CASSELGGIANYGYTF	TGTGCCAGCAGTGAGTTGGGAGGGATAGCTAACTATGGCTACACCTTC
TRBV19	NA	TRBJ1-1	NA	CASRMGLKTEAFF	TGTGCCAGTAGGATGGGACTGAAAACTGAAGCTTTCTTT
TRBV2	TRBD1	TRBJ1-1	once	CASSAQGAEGNEAFF	TGTGCCAGCAGTGCACAGGGGGCTGAGGGTAATGAAGCTTTCTTT
TRBV18	NA	TRBJ1-3	once	CASSPSQGGNTIYF	TGTGCCAGCTCACCGTCACAGGGCGGAAACACCATATATTTT
TRBV11-2	NA	TRBJ1-1	NA	CASSEIESEAFF	TGTGCCAGCAGCGAAATAGAGTCAGAAGCTTTCTTT
TRBV9	TRBD2	TRBJ2-7	NA	CASSVGAGGPGDEQYF	TGTGCCAGCAGCGTAGGAGCGGGGGGTCCTGGGGACGAGCAGTACTTC
TRBV6-6	TRBD1	TRBJ1-4	NA	CASSPPGQGYEKLFF	TGTGCCAGCAGTCCCCCGGGACAGGGGTATGAAAAACTGTTTTTT
TRBV27	NA	TRBJ2-3	NA	CASSLYRGGRTDTQYF	TGTGCCAGCAGTTTATACAGGGGGGGACGAACAGATACGCAGTATTTT
TRBV24-1	TRBD1	TRBJ1-4	NA	CATSDPGTGVEKLFF	TGTGCCACCAGTGACCCCGGGACAGGGGTCGAAAAACTGTTTTTT
TRBV6-5	NA	TRBJ1-1	NA	CASSYGTANTEAFF	TGTGCCAGCAGTTACGGCACAGCGAACACTGAAGCTTTCTTT
TRBV19	NA	TRBJ1-1	NA	CASSRRGIVTEAFF	TGTGCCAGTAGTAGAAGGGGTATAGTCACTGAAGCTTTCTTT
TRBV2	TRBD1	TRBJ1-5	NA	CASRGTGLQPQHF	TGTGCCAGCAGAGGGACAGGGTTGCAGCCCCAGCATTTT
TRBV6-5	NA	TRBJ1-4	NA	CASSYSTGAGEKLFF	TGTGCCAGCAGTTACTCGACGGGAGCGGGCGAAAAACTGTTTTTT
TRBV11-3	TRBD2	TRBJ2-3	NA	CASIRFSGGLKGDTQYF	TGTGCCAGCATCCGATTCAGCGGGGGGCTAAAAGGAGATACGCAGTATTTT
TRBV2	TRBD1	TRBJ2-6	once	CARSGGSPSGANVLTF	TGTGCCAGATCAGGGGGATCGCCCTCTGGGGCCAACGTCCTGACTTTC
TRBV10-1	NA	TRBJ2-7	NA	CASSSSGIPYEQYF	TGCGCCAGCTCGTCCTCGGGTATACCCTACGAGCAGTACTTC
TRBV27	NA	TRBJ1-4	NA	CASSFLQAAGKLFF	TGTGCCAGCAGTTTCCTACAGGCCGCCGGAAAACTGTTTTTT
TRBV4-1	NA	TRBJ1-5	medium-sized	CASSQDGGIGNQPQHF	TGCGCCAGCAGCCAAGACGGGGGTATAGGCAATCAGCCCCAGCATTTT
TRBV6-5	NA	TRBJ1-1	NA	CASSYSTMNTEAFF	TGTGCCAGCAGTTACTCGACTATGAACACTGAAGCTTTCTTT
TRBV18	NA	TRBJ1-2	NA	CASSPQGRGYGYTF	TGTGCCAGCTCACCGCAGGGAAGGGGCTATGGCTACACCTTC
TRBV7-6	TRBD1	TRBJ1-2	NA	CASSLALFGVIGTGDGYTF	TGTGCCAGCAGCTTAGCGCTATTTGGTGTTATCGGGACAGGGGATGGCTACACCTTC
TRBV6-6	NA	TRBJ1-4	NA	CASSLGRGGSEKLFF	TGTGCCAGCAGCCTCGGTCGGGGAGGCAGTGAAAAACTGTTTTTT
TRBV4-1	NA	TRBJ1-1	NA	CASSFNMNTEAFF	TGCGCCAGCAGTTTTAACATGAACACTGAAGCTTTCTTT
TRBV6-1	NA	TRBJ1-1	NA	CASSEVSRGNTEAFF	TGTGCCAGCAGTGAAGTAAGCAGGGGAAATACTGAAGCTTTCTTT
TRBV7-9	TRBD1	TRBJ1-1	NA	CASGTAGGWVTEAFF	TGTGCCTCGGGGACAGCGGGAGGGTGGGTCACTGAAGCTTTCTTT
TRBV5-6	TRBD1	TRBJ1-1	NA	CASSPRQGRAFF	TGTGCCAGCAGCCCTAGACAGGGTAGGGCTTTCTTT
TRBV10-3	NA	TRBJ1-4	NA	CAISEGQGSRPNEKLFF	TGTGCCATCAGTGAGGGGCAGGGATCGCGCCCTAATGAAAAACTGTTTTTT
TRBV27	NA	TRBJ1-1	NA	CASRPAARVGTEAFF	TGTGCCAGCAGACCCGCCGCCCGGGTTGGGACTGAAGCTTTCTTT
TRBV6-2/TRBV6-3	NA	TRBJ2-7	NA	CASSYLQGFGAYEQYF	TGTGCCAGCAGTTACCTACAGGGTTTTGGCGCCTACGAGCAGTACTTC